Listed below are T cell receptor beta chains from one sample, sequenced in a study of cytomegalovirus exposure and HLA in healthy donors. This table comes from immunoSEQ multiplex PCR, and its TCRdb copy is limited to in-frame clones, with some not included. The sample holds 150,000 to 200,000 clones, 82% seen once. The sample was PBMCs. The receptors derive from a man aged 35-49 years in good health and CMV-seronegative. Each CDR3 is given with its conserved first and last residue. A D gene is named only where the DNA matches it firmly. The size entry is marked missing in some rows and otherwise reads once, few, many or a size class.

size,V,D,J,DNA,CDR3
NA,TRBV28,TRBD1,TRBJ1-2,TGTGCCAGCAGAAAACCCAGGGGGAACTATGGCTACACCTTC,CASRKPRGNYGYTF
once,TRBV27,NA,TRBJ1-2,TGTGCCAGCAGCCCAAGCAGGACACCCGCTAACTATGGCTACACCTTC,CASSPSRTPANYGYTF
NA,TRBV28,NA,TRBJ1-4,TGTGCCAGCAGTAGGGGAGGGAATGAAAAACTGTTTTTT,CASSRGGNEKLFF
NA,TRBV7-2,NA,TRBJ1-3,TGTGCCAGCAGCTTAGCCATCTCTGGAAACACCATATATTTT,CASSLAISGNTIYF
NA,TRBV28,NA,TRBJ2-7,TGTGCCAGCAGTTTACCCCATCCAGGGCGCGAGCAGTACTTC,CASSLPHPGREQYF
NA,TRBV21-1,NA,TRBJ2-1,TGTGCCAGCAGCACCTCGGGTGAGCAGTTCTTC,CASSTSGEQFF
NA,TRBV7-2,TRBD1,TRBJ2-5,TGTGCCAGCAGCGACAGGGGTAGAAAGACCCAGTACTTC,CASSDRGRKTQYF
NA,TRBV5-1,NA,TRBJ2-3,TGCGCCAGCAGCTTGGGGACTAGCACAGATACGCAGTATTTT,CASSLGTSTDTQYF
NA,TRBV28,NA,TRBJ2-1,TGTGCCAGCAGTTTATCCCGGTTCAATGAGCAGTTCTTC,CASSLSRFNEQFF
NA,TRBV29-1,NA,TRBJ1-1,TGCAGCGTTCGGGCAGGGTGGTTGGCTGAAGCTTTCTTT,CSVRAGWLAEAFF
NA,TRBV15,TRBD2,TRBJ2-1,TGTGCCACCAGCAGAGCCGGGACTAGGGTTGATGAGCAGTTCTTC,CATSRAGTRVDEQFF
few,TRBV7-6,NA,TRBJ2-2,TGTGCCAGCAGCCCCGGAGGACTTTACACCGGGGAGCTGTTTTTT,CASSPGGLYTGELFF
NA,TRBV5-1,TRBD1,TRBJ2-7,TGCGCCAGCAGCTTGGACGCGACAGGGAGTCCAGGGTCCTACGAGCAGTACTTC,CASSLDATGSPGSYEQYF
NA,TRBV7-2,TRBD1,TRBJ2-7,TGTGCCAGCAGCTTTAAGTCAGGACAGGGGCCCTACGAGCAGTACTTC,CASSFKSGQGPYEQYF
NA,TRBV9,TRBD1,TRBJ1-4,TGTGCCAGCAGCCCCCTGGGACAGGGGTCAACTAATGAAAAACTGTTTTTT,CASSPLGQGSTNEKLFF
few,TRBV28,TRBD1,TRBJ1-2,TGTGCCAGCAGCCCTATCGGGACAGGGTTTGGCTACACCTTC,CASSPIGTGFGYTF
NA,TRBV13,TRBD2,TRBJ2-5,TGTGCCAGCAGCACATCCTTTAGCGGGGGGGCTGAGACCCAGTACTTC,CASSTSFSGGAETQYF
NA,TRBV5-1,TRBD1,TRBJ1-1,TGCGCCAGCAGCTTGCTTTCCGGGACAGGGGGCGTGGAGGCTTTCTTT,CASSLLSGTGGVEAFF
NA,TRBV7-9,TRBD1,TRBJ1-2,TGTGCCAGCAGCGCAGGACAGGTTGGCTATGGCTACACCTTC,CASSAGQVGYGYTF